These T cell receptor beta chains were read from a single sample in a study of T-cell memory formation after mild COVID-19. Via MiXCR, TCRdb re-called the 5' RACE reads, giving one row per CDR3 protein. There are under 200,000 distinct CDR3 sequences in the sample; more than 9% occur only once, and less than 4% lies in the top ten. The source material was PBMCs or a T cell subset sorted from them (not recorded which). Receptor source: a man younger than 35 who had mild COVID-19 (a few samples of this study predate the infection). Cell type and time point are not known. Both conserved end residues are part of each CDR3. The D gene is left open where the match is weak. Some rows mark clone size as missing; the rest say once, few, many or name a class of expanded clone.

V	J	D	size	DNA	CDR3
TRBV7-3	TRBJ2-1	NA	few	TGTGCCAGCAGCTCCCAGGTGGGTGAGCAGTTCTTC	CASSSQVGEQFF
TRBV5-5	TRBJ1-4	NA	many	TGTGCCAGCAGCTCGACAGACCTTAATGAAAAACTGTTTTTT	CASSSTDLNEKLFF
TRBV5-4	TRBJ2-5	NA	few	TGTGCCAGCAGCCCATCGCGGCAGCAAGAGACCCAGTACTTC	CASSPSRQQETQYF
TRBV7-3	TRBJ2-5	TRBD2	NA	TGTGCCAGCAGCTTAGGGGCTAGCGGTAAAGAGACCCAGTACTTC	CASSLGASGKETQYF
TRBV30	TRBJ2-1	TRBD1	few	TGTGCCTGGAGTGTAGGGGCAGGGGGATACAATGAGCAGTTCTTC	CAWSVGAGGYNEQFF
TRBV20-1	TRBJ1-1	NA	NA	TGCAGTGCTAGTAGGTCCACTGAAGCTTTCTTT	CSASRSTEAFF
TRBV12-3/TRBV12-4	TRBJ2-7	NA	NA	TGTGCCAGCAGCCCGGGCCGCCAGAGACACGAGCAGTACTTC	CASSPGRQRHEQYF
TRBV5-1	TRBJ2-1	NA	few	TGCGCCAGCAGCTTAGACAGGCCTATTTACAATGAGCAGTTCTTC	CASSLDRPIYNEQFF
TRBV7-3	TRBJ2-1	NA	few	TGTGCCAGCAGCACCGGACTGAGCAATGAGCAGTTCTTC	CASSTGLSNEQFF
TRBV20-1	TRBJ1-6	TRBD1	NA	TGCAGTGCTCCGGCAGGGGGTGGTTCACCCCTCCACTTT	CSAPAGGGSPLHF
TRBV7-2	TRBJ2-3	TRBD2	many	TGTGCCAGCAGCTTAAATAGCGGGGGGGATACGCAGTATTTT	CASSLNSGGDTQYF
TRBV14	TRBJ2-2	NA	few	TGTGCCAGCAGCCGGTTGGGGGTCGGAGACACCGGGGAGCTGTTTTTT	CASSRLGVGDTGELFF
TRBV5-1	TRBJ2-2	NA	many	TGCGCCAGCAGCTTGGAACAGTCCTGGGGGACCGGGGAGCTGTTTTTT	CASSLEQSWGTGELFF
TRBV7-2	TRBJ1-1	NA	NA	TGTGCCAGCAGCTTAGATCGGACGCCACTCACTGAAGCTTTCTTT	CASSLDRTPLTEAFF
TRBV7-2	TRBJ1-3	NA	few	TGTGCCAGCAGCCCGGATAGGACTGGAAACACCATATATTTT	CASSPDRTGNTIYF
TRBV4-3	TRBJ2-5	NA	few	TGCGCCAGCAGCCAAGATGGCTTCGAGACCCAGTACTTC	CASSQDGFETQYF
TRBV10-3	TRBJ1-2	NA	once	TGTGCCATCAGTGGCACCCAGTCCGTTGGCTACACCTTC	CAISGTQSVGYTF
TRBV4-2	TRBJ2-1	TRBD2	few	TGTGCCAGCAGCCAAGATCCCCTAGCGGGGGGATACAATGAGCAGTTCTTC	CASSQDPLAGGYNEQFF
TRBV5-4	TRBJ2-1	NA	NA	TGTGCCAGCAGCAAGGGGGGTACAGGGGCCACCCTCAATGAGCAGTTCTTC	CASSKGGTGATLNEQFF
TRBV28	TRBJ1-6	TRBD1	few	TGTGCCAGCAGCCAGGGACAGCAAAGTTATAATTCACCCCTCCACTTT	CASSQGQQSYNSPLHF
TRBV5-1	TRBJ2-3	TRBD2	many	TGCGCCAGCAGGCCCCCGGGACTAAGCACAGATACGCAGTATTTT	CASRPPGLSTDTQYF
TRBV7-9	TRBJ1-4	TRBD1	NA	TGTGCCAGCAGCCCACCCCGACAGGGCCTGTTTTTT	CASSPPRQGLFF
TRBV9	TRBJ2-1	TRBD1	NA	TGTGCCAGCAGCGTTAGAGGGGACAGCCTTACCTACAATGAGCAGTTCTTC	CASSVRGDSLTYNEQFF
TRBV15	TRBJ2-5	NA	many	TGTGCCACCAGCAGAGATTTGGGGCAAGAGACCCAGTACTTC	CATSRDLGQETQYF
TRBV29-1	TRBJ2-3	TRBD1	few	TGCAGCGTTGGCCAGGGGACAGGGACGGCAGATACGCAGTATTTT	CSVGQGTGTADTQYF
TRBV9	TRBJ1-1	NA	NA	TGTGCCAGCAGCTTAATTACGAACACTGAAGCTTTCTTT	CASSLITNTEAFF
TRBV15	TRBJ2-3	NA	NA	TGTGCCACCAGCAGAGGGAACGGGCTGGATACGCAGTATTTT	CATSRGNGLDTQYF
TRBV7-8	TRBJ1-4	TRBD1	NA	TGTGCCAGCAGCCGGGGACAGCCTAATGAAAAACTGTTTTTT	CASSRGQPNEKLFF
TRBV28	TRBJ2-3	NA	NA	TGTGCCAGCAGTCCATCCGACAGGTCAGATACGCAGTATTTT	CASSPSDRSDTQYF
TRBV12-3/TRBV12-4	TRBJ1-5	NA	NA	TGTGCCAGCGCTGATAGCAATCAGCCCCAGCATTTT	CASADSNQPQHF
TRBV12-3/TRBV12-4	TRBJ1-6	NA	many	TGTGCCAGCAGTTTGGGAATAAGGGGCCGTGATGATTCACCCCTCCACTTT	CASSLGIRGRDDSPLHF
TRBV12-3/TRBV12-4	TRBJ1-2	NA	few	TGTGCCAGCAGTTTGTTCACAGGGATAGGCTATGGCTACACCTTC	CASSLFTGIGYGYTF
TRBV10-3	TRBJ2-5	NA	few	TGTGCCATCAGTAGTGGGGGTTCGTGGGGAGAGACCCAGTACTTC	CAISSGGSWGETQYF
TRBV5-1	TRBJ2-2	TRBD2	few	TGCGCCAGCAGCTTGGGAGCGGGGGTCACCGGGGAGCTGTTTTTT	CASSLGAGVTGELFF
TRBV19	TRBJ1-1	NA	NA	TGTGCCAGTAGTCCCACGAGAGCAAACACTGAAGCTTTCTTT	CASSPTRANTEAFF
TRBV9	TRBJ1-6	TRBD1	NA	TGTGCCAGCAGCCCTCAGGGGGCCGATGCTTCACCCCTCCACTTT	CASSPQGADASPLHF
TRBV5-5	TRBJ1-1	NA	few	TGTGCCAGCAGCCCACGGGGGCGCGGGACTGAAGCTTTCTTT	CASSPRGRGTEAFF
TRBV18	TRBJ1-1	TRBD1	NA	TGTGCCAGCTCGGGGACAGGTTGGGCTGAAGCTCTCTTT	CASSGTGWAEALF
TRBV28	TRBJ2-3	NA	few	TGTGCCAGCAGTTCTAAGAGAACTAGCACAGATACGCAGTATTTT	CASSSKRTSTDTQYF
TRBV7-9	TRBJ2-4	NA	many	TGTGCCAGCACCCCTCTGTCCAAAAACATTCAGTACTTC	CASTPLSKNIQYF
TRBV4-1	TRBJ2-2	NA	medium-sized	TGCGCCAGCAGCCAAGCGTCCACCGGGGAGCTGTTTTTT	CASSQASTGELFF
TRBV7-2	TRBJ1-6	NA	NA	TGTGCCAGCAGCTTAGGGCTGGAGGCGAGGATCCACTTT	CASSLGLEARIHF
TRBV20-1	TRBJ2-7	TRBD2	NA	TGCAGTGCTAGAGGAGGCCCCGGGACTAGCGATGCCGAGCAGTACTTC	CSARGGPGTSDAEQYF
TRBV6-2/TRBV6-3	TRBJ1-5	NA	NA	TGTGCCAGCTCACATGGGGGTCAGCCCCAGCATTTT	CASSHGGQPQHF
TRBV20-1	TRBJ2-7	NA	few	TGCAGTGCAGACAACTCCTACGAGCAGTACTTC	CSADNSYEQYF
TRBV25-1	TRBJ1-6	NA	many	TGTGCCAGCAGTGAAGGGGCACCCCTCCACTTT	CASSEGAPLHF
TRBV2	TRBJ1-5	TRBD1	NA	TGTGCCAGCAGTGCCGAGGGGGCCCAGCCCCAGCATTTT	CASSAEGAQPQHF
TRBV4-2	TRBJ2-1	TRBD2	NA	TGTGCCGGCAGCCCCCTGATAGCGGGGTACGACAATGAGCAGTTCTTC	CAGSPLIAGYDNEQFF
TRBV29-1	TRBJ1-6	NA	NA	TGCAGCGTTAAAACCCAGGGTGATTCACCCCTCCACTTT	CSVKTQGDSPLHF
TRBV4-2	TRBJ2-1	TRBD2	many	TGTGCCAGCAGCCCCGGGAGGGGGGACGCAAATGAGCAGTTCTTC	CASSPGRGDANEQFF
TRBV6-2/TRBV6-3	TRBJ1-2	NA	NA	TGTGCCAGTTCCTCCTTACGGGGGCACAAAAACTATGGCTACACCTTC	CASSSLRGHKNYGYTF
TRBV5-1	TRBJ1-2	NA	few	TGCGCCAGCTTCGGAGGGTACTATGGCTACACCTTC	CASFGGYYGYTF
TRBV27	TRBJ1-1	TRBD1	NA	TGTGCCAGCCCTGGGACAGGCCTAATGAACACTGAAGCTTTCTTT	CASPGTGLMNTEAFF
TRBV7-2	TRBJ1-5	NA	few	TGTGCCAGCAGCCAGAGAACAAGCAATCAGCCCCAGCATTTT	CASSQRTSNQPQHF
TRBV29-1	TRBJ1-2	NA	NA	TGCAGCGTTGATTGGGTAACGGGGCGCGATGGCTACACCTTC	CSVDWVTGRDGYTF
TRBV6-6	TRBJ1-2	NA	few	TGTGCCAGCAGTTCGGCGTACCAAAATGGCTACACCTTC	CASSSAYQNGYTF
TRBV20-1	TRBJ2-3	TRBD2	few	TGCAGTGCTTTCAAGACTAGCGGGGGGGCAGATACGCAGTATTTT	CSAFKTSGGADTQYF
TRBV5-1	TRBJ2-5	NA	few	TGCGCCAGCAGCTCCTCGGGTGCAGCTGAAGAGACCCAGTACTTC	CASSSSGAAEETQYF
TRBV7-2	TRBJ2-1	TRBD1	many	TGTGCCAGCAGCTTGGACAGGGGGACCTACAATGAGCAGTTCTTC	CASSLDRGTYNEQFF